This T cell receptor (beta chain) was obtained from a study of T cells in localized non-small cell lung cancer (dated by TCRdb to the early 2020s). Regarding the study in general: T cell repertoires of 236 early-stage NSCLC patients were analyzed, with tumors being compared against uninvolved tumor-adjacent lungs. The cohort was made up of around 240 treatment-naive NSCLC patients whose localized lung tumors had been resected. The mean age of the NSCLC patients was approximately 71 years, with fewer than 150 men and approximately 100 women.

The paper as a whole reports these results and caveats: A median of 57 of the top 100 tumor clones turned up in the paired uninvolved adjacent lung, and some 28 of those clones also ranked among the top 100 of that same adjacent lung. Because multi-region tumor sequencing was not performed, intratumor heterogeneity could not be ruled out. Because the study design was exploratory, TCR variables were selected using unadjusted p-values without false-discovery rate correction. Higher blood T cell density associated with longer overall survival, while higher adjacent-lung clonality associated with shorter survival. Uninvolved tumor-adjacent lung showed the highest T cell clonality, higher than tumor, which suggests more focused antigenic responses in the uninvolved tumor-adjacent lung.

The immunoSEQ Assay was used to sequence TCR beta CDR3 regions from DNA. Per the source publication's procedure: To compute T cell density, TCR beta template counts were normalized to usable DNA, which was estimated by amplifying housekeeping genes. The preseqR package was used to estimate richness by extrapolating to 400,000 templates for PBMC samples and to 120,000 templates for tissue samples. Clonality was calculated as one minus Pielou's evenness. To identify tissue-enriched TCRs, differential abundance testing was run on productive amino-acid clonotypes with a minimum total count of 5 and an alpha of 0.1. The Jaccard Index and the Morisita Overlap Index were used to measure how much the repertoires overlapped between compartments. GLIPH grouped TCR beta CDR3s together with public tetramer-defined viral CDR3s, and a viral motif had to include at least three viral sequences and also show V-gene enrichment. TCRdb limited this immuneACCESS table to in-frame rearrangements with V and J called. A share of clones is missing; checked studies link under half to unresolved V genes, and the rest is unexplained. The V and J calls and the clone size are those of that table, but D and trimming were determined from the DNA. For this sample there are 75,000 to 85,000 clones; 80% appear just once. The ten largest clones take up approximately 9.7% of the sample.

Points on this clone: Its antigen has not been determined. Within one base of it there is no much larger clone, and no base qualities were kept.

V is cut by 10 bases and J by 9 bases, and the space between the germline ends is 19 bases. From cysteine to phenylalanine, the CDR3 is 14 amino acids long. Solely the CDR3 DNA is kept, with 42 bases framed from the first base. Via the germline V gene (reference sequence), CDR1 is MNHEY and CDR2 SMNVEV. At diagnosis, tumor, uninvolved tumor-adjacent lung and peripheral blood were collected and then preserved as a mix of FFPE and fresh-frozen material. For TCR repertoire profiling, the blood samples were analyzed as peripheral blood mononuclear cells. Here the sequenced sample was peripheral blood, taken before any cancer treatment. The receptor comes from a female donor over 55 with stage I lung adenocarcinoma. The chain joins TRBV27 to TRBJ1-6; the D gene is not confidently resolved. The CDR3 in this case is CATNWNRGSSPLHF. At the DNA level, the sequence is TGTGCCACAAATTGGAACCGGGGTAGTTCACCCCTCCACTTT.